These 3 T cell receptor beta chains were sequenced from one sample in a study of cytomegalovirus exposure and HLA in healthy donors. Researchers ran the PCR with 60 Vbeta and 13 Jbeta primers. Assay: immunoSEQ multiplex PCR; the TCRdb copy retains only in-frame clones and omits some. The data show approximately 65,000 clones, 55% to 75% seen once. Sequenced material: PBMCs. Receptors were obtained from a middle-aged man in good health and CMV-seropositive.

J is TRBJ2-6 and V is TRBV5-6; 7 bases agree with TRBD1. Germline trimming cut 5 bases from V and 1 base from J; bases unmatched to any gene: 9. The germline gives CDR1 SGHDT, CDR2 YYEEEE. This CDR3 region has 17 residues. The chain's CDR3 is CASRIWTGLSGANVLTF. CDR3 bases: TGTGCCAGCAGAATTTGGACAGGTCTGTCTGGGGCCAACGTCCTGACTTTC.

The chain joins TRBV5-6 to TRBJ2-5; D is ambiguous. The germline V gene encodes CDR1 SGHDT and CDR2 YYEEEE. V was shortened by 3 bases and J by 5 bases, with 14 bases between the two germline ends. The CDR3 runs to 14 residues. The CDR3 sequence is CASSSGSSTETQYF. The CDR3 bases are TGTGCCAGCAGCTCCGGGTCATCAACTGAGACCCAGTACTTC.

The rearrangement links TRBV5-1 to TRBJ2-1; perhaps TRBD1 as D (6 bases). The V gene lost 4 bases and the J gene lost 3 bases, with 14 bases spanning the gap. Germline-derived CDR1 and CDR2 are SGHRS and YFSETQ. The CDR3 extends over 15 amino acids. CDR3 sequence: CASSTTGTHYNEQFF. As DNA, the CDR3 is TGCGCCAGCAGCACCACCGGGACACACTACAATGAGCAGTTCTTC.